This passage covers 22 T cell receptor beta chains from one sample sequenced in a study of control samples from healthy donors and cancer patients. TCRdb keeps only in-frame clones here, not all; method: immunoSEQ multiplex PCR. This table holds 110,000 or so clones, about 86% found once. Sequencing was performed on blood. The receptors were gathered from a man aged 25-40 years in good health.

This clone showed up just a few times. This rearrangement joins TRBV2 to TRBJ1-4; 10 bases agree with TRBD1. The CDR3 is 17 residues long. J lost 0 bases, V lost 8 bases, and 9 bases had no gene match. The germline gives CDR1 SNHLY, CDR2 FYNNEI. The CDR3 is CASAPVGTGATNEKLFF. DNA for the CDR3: TGTGCCAGCGCCCCGGTCGGGACAGGGGCAACTAATGAAAAACTGTTTTTT.

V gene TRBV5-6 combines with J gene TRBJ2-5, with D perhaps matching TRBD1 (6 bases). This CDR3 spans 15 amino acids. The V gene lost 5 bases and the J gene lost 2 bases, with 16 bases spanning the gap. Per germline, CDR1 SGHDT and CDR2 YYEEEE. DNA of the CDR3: TGTGCCAGCAGGGCGACAGGACGAACTCAAGAGACCCAGTACTTC. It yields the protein CASRATGRTQETQYF.

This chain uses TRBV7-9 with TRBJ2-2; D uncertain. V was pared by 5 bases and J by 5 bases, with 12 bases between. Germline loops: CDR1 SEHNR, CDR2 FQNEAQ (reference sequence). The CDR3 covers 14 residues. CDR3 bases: TGTGCCAGCAGCCCCCCCACACCGACCGGGGAGCTGTTTTTT. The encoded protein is CASSPPTPTGELFF.

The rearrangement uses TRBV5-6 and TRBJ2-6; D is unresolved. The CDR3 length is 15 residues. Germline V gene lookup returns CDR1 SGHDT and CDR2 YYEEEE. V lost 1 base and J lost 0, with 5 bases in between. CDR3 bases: TGTGCCAGCAGCTTGTTAAGCTCTGGGGCCAACGTCCTGACTTTC. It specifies CASSLLSSGANVLTF.

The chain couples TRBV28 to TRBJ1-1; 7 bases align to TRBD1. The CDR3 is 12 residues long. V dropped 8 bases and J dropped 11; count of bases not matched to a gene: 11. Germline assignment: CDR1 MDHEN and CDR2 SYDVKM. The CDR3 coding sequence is TGTGCCAGCGTTATTCCCGGGACAGTGGCTTTCTTT. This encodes CASVIPGTVAFF.

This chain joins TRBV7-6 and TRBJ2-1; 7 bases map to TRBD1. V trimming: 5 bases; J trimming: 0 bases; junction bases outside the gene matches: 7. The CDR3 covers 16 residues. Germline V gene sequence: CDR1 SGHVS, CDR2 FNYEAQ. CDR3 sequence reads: CASSRGQASSYNEQFF. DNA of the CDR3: TGTGCCAGCAGCCGAGGACAGGCGAGCTCCTACAATGAGCAGTTCTTC.

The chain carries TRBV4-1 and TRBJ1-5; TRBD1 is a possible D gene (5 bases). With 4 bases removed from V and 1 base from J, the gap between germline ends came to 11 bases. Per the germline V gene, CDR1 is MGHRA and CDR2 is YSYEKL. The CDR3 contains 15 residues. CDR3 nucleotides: TGCGCCAGCAGCCCTGATAGGGGCAGCAATCAGCCCCAGCATTTT. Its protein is CASSPDRGSNQPQHF.

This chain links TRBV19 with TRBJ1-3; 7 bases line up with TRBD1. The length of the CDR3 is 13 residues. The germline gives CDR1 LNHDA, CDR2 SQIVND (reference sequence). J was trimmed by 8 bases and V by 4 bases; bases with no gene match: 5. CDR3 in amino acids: CASSKGGEYTIYF. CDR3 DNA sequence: TGTGCCAGTAGTAAAGGGGGCGAGTACACCATATATTTT.

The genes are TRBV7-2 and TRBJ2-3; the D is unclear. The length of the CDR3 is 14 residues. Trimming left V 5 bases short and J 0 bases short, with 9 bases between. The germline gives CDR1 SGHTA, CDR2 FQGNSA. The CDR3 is CASSLQTSTDTQYF. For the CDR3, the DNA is TGTGCCAGCAGCCTTCAAACAAGCACAGATACGCAGTATTTT. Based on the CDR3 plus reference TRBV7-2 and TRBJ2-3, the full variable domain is GAGVSQSPSNKVTEKGKDVELRCDPISGHTALYWYRQSLGQGLEFLIYFQGNSAPDKSGLPSDRFSAERTGGSVSTLTIQRTQQEDSAVYLCASSLQTSTDTQYFGPGTRLTVL.

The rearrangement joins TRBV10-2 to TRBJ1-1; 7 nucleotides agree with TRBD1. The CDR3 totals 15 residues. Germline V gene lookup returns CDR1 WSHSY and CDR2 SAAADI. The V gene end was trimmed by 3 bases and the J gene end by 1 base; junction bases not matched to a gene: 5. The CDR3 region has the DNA TGCGCCAGCAGTGACCCCGGACAGGCGAACACTGAAGCTTTCTTT. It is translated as CASSDPGQANTEAFF.

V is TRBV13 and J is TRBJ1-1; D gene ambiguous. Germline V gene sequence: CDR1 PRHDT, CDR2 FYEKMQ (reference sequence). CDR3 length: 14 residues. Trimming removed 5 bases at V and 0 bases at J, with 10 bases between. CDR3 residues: CASSPRALNTEAFF. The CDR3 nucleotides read TGTGCCAGCAGCCCTCGGGCCCTGAACACTGAAGCTTTCTTT. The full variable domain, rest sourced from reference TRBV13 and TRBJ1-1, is AAGVIQSPRHLIKEKRETATLKCYPIPRHDTVYWYQQGPGQDPQFLISFYEKMQSDKGSIPDRFSAQQFSDYHSELNMSSLELGDSALYFCASSPRALNTEAFFGQGTRLTVV.

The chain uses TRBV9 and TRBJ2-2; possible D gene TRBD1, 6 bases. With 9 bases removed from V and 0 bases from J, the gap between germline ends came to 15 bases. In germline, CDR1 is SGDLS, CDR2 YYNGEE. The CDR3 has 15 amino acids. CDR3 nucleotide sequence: TGTGCCACTACACAGGGCCGATCGAACACCGGGGAGCTGTTTTTT. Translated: CATTQGRSNTGELFF.

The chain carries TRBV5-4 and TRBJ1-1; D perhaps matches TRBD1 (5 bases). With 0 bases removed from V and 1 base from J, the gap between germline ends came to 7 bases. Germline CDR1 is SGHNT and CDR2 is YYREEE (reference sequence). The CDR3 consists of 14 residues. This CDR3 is CASSLGGTNTEAFF. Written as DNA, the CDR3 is TGTGCCAGCAGCTTGGGGGGGACGAACACTGAAGCTTTCTTT. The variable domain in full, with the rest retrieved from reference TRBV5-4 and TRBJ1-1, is ETGVTQSPTHLIKTRGQQVTLRCSSQSGHNTVSWYQQALGQGPQFIFQYYREEENGRGNFPPRFSGLQFPNYSSELNVNALELDDSALYLCASSLGGTNTEAFFGQGTRLTVV.

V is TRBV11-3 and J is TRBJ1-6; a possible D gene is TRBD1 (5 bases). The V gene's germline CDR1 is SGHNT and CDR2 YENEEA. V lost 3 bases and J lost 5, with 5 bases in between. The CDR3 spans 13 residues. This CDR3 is CASSFRDNSPLHF. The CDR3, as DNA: TGTGCCAGCAGCTTCAGGGATAATTCACCCCTCCACTTT.

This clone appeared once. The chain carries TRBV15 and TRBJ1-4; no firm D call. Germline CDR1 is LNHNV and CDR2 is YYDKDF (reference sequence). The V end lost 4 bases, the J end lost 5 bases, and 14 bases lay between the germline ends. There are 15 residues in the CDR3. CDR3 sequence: CATSTRTGGNEKLFF. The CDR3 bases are TGTGCCACCAGCACCAGGACGGGAGGAAATGAAAAACTGTTTTTT.

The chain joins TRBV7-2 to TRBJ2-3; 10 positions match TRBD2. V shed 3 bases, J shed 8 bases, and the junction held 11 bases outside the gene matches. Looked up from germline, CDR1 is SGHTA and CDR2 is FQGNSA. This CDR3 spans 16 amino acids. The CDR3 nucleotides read TGTGCCAGCAGCTTCATTAGCGGGGGGTCCCTATCTACGCAGTATTTT. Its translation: CASSFISGGSLSTQYF.

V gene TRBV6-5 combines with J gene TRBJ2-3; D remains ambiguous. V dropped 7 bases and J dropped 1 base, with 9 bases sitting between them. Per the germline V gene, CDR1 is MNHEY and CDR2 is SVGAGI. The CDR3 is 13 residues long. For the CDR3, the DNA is TGTGCCAGCACCCTATTCGGCACAGATACGCAGTATTTT. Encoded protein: CASTLFGTDTQYF.

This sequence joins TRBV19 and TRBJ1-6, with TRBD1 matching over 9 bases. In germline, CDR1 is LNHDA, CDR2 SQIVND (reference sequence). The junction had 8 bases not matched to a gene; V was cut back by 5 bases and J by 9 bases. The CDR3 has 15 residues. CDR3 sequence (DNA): TGTGCCAGTAGTCCACAGGGGGCTTTAGGTTCACCCCTCCACTTT. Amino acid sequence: CASSPQGALGSPLHF.

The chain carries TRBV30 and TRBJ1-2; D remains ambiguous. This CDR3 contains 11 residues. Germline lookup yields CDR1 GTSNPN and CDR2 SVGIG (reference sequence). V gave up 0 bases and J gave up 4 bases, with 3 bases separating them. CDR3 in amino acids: CAWSVSYGYTF. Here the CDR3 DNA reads TGTGCCTGGAGTGTAAGCTATGGCTACACCTTC. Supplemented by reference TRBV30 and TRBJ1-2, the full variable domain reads SQTIHQWPATLVQPVGSPLSLECTVEGTSNPNLYWYRQAAGRGLQLLFYSVGIGQISSEVPQNLSASRPQDRQFILSSKKLLLSDSGFYLCAWSVSYGYTFGSGTRLTVV.

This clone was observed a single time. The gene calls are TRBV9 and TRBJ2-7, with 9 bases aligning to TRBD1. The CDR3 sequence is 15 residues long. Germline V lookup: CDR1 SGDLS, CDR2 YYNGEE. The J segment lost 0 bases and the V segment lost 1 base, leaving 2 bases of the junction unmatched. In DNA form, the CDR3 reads TGTGCCAGCAGCGTAACACAGGGGGCCTCCTACGAGCAGTACTTC. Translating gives CASSVTQGASYEQYF.

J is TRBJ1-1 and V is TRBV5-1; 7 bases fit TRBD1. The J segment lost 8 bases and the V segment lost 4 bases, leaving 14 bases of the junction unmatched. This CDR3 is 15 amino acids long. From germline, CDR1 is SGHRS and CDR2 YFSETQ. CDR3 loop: CASSRQGLGVEEAFF. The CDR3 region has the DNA TGCGCCAGCAGCCGACAGGGTCTTGGGGTGGAAGAAGCTTTCTTT. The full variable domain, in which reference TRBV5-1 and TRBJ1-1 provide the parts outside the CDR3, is KAGVTQTPRYLIKTRGQQVTLSCSPISGHRSVSWYQQTPGQGLQFLFEYFSETQRNKGNFPGRFSGRQFSNSRSEMNVSTLELGDSALYLCASSRQGLGVEEAFFGQGTRLTVV.

CDR3: CAWSLAPRASTEAFF. The CDR3 DNA is TGTGCCTGGAGTCTAGCCCCCAGGGCAAGCACTGAAGCTTTCTTT. V usage is TRBV30 and J usage is TRBJ1-1; a possible D gene is TRBD1 (5 bases). There are 15 residues in the CDR3. Germline V gene data show CDR1 as GTSNPN and CDR2 as SVGIG (reference sequence). Trimming cost V 2 bases and J 4 bases, with 17 bases left between them.